A selection of T cell receptor beta chains follows, all from one sample in a study of tumor-infiltrating lymphocytes in localized non-small cell lung cancer. Sequencing used immunoSEQ multiplex PCR; TCRdb keeps in-frame clones, though not all of them. The sample consists of around 25,000 clones, approximately 70% of them appearing once. What was sequenced was lung tumor tissue. The receptors originated from a human donor with non-small cell lung cancer. Both conserved end residues are part of each CDR3. The D gene is left open where the match is weak. Only part of the rows carry a size: once, few, many, or a class if the clone is expanded.

CDR3nt: TGTGCCAGCAGTGAAATCGGGGTGAGCTCCTACAATGAGCAGTTCTTC; CDR3aa: CASSEIGVSSYNEQFF; d_gene: NA; j_gene: TRBJ2-1; len: 16; v_gene: TRBV2; abundance: NA
CDR3nt: TGCAGTGCTAAGGGGTCCTATGGCTACACCTTC; CDR3aa: CSAKGSYGYTF; d_gene: NA; j_gene: TRBJ1-2; len: 11; v_gene: TRBV20-1; abundance: NA
CDR3nt: TGTGCCAGCAGTGCGGGGGCGAACACTGAAGCTTTCTTT; CDR3aa: CASSAGANTEAFF; d_gene: NA; j_gene: TRBJ1-1; len: 13; v_gene: TRBV6-1; abundance: NA
CDR3nt: TGTGCCAGCAGCTTAGGCGGAGGCTCTGGAAACACCATATATTTT; CDR3aa: CASSLGGGSGNTIYF; d_gene: NA; j_gene: TRBJ1-3; len: 15; v_gene: TRBV5-4; abundance: NA
CDR3nt: TGCGCCAGCAGCTTGGGGGGACAGAACTACAATGAGCAGTTCTTC; CDR3aa: CASSLGGQNYNEQFF; d_gene: TRBD1; j_gene: TRBJ2-1; len: 15; v_gene: TRBV5-1; abundance: few
CDR3nt: TGTGCCAGCAGCTCAGGACAGATCCAGCATTTT; CDR3aa: CASSSGQIQHF; d_gene: NA; j_gene: TRBJ1-5; len: 11; v_gene: TRBV5-5; abundance: NA
CDR3nt: TGTGCCACCAGCCGGCGGGGTGGAGGGTCCTACAATGAGCAGTTCTTC; CDR3aa: CATSRRGGGSYNEQFF; d_gene: NA; j_gene: TRBJ2-1; len: 16; v_gene: TRBV15; abundance: NA
CDR3nt: TGTGCCAGCAGCTTAGGAAGATCCCGGGCCCCGGTTATTAACTATGGCTACACCTTC; CDR3aa: CASSLGRSRAPVINYGYTF; d_gene: NA; j_gene: TRBJ1-2; len: 19; v_gene: TRBV7-9; abundance: NA
CDR3nt: TGTGCCAGCAGCCGCTATGGGACTAGCGGAGGCTCCTACAATGAGCAGTTCTTC; CDR3aa: CASSRYGTSGGSYNEQFF; d_gene: TRBD2; j_gene: TRBJ2-1; len: 18; v_gene: TRBV11-2; abundance: NA
CDR3nt: TGTGCCAGCAGCCGGACGGGACAGATGAACACTGAAGCTTTCTTT; CDR3aa: CASSRTGQMNTEAFF; d_gene: TRBD1; j_gene: TRBJ1-1; len: 15; v_gene: TRBV7-2; abundance: NA
CDR3nt: TGTGCCAGCGCTATAACGGACCCATATAATTCACCCCTCCACTTT; CDR3aa: CASAITDPYNSPLHF; d_gene: NA; j_gene: TRBJ1-6; len: 15; v_gene: TRBV6-5; abundance: NA
CDR3nt: TGTGCCAGCAGCCACGGACTAGCGGGGGGGCTGGGCACAGATACGCAGTATTTT; CDR3aa: CASSHGLAGGLGTDTQYF; d_gene: TRBD2; j_gene: TRBJ2-3; len: 18; v_gene: TRBV13; abundance: NA
CDR3nt: TGTGCCAGCCTGGGGTTCGGTAGACAGGGCCATCCCTACAATGAGCAGTTCTTC; CDR3aa: CASLGFGRQGHPYNEQFF; d_gene: TRBD1; j_gene: TRBJ2-1; len: 18; v_gene: TRBV7-9; abundance: NA
CDR3nt: TGTGCCACCAGCAGAGACTCCGGCAATCAGCCCCAGCATTTT; CDR3aa: CATSRDSGNQPQHF; d_gene: NA; j_gene: TRBJ1-5; len: 14; v_gene: TRBV15; abundance: NA
CDR3nt: TGTGCCAGCAGCTGGGACAACCGGGCGGGTTTAGATACGCAGTATTTT; CDR3aa: CASSWDNRAGLDTQYF; d_gene: NA; j_gene: TRBJ2-3; len: 16; v_gene: TRBV7-3; abundance: NA
CDR3nt: TGTGCCAGCACGGGGGGAGGGGAGCTGTTTTTT; CDR3aa: CASTGGGELFF; d_gene: TRBD2; j_gene: TRBJ2-2; len: 11; v_gene: TRBV25-1; abundance: NA